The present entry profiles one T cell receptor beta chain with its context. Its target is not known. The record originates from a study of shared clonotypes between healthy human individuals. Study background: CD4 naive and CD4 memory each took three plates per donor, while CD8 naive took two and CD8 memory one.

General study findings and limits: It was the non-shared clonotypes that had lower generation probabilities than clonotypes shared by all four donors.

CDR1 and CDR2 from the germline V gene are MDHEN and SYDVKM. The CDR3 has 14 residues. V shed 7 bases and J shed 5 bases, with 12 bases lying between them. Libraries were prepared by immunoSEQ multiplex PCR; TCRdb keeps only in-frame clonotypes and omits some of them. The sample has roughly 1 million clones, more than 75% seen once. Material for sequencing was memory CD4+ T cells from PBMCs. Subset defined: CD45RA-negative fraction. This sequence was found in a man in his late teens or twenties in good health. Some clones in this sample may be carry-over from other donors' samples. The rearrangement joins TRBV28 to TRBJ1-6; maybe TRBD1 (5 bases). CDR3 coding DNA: TGTGCCAGCATTATGCAGGGCGATAATTCACCCCTCCACTTT. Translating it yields CASIMQGDNSPLHF.